The 19 T cell receptor beta chains below come from one sample, sequenced in a study of cytomegalovirus exposure and HLA in healthy donors. The data were produced by immunoSEQ multiplex PCR, yet TCRdb's version contains in-frame clones alone and is incomplete. The sample consists of some 170,000 clones, just under 90% of them appearing once. The sequenced sample consisted of PBMCs. The receptors stem from a woman aged 25 to 39 in good health and CMV-seronegative.

This chain joins TRBV2 and TRBJ2-1, with 8 bases fitting TRBD2. This CDR3 is 15 amino acids long. CDR1 SNHLY and CDR2 FYNNEI come from the germline V gene. Trimming at V came to 3 bases and at J to 8 bases, leaving 9 bases not matched to a gene. The CDR3: CASSDPGGGGDEQFF. The CDR3 bases are TGTGCCAGCAGTGACCCGGGGGGGGGAGGGGATGAGCAGTTCTTC. The full variable domain, rest sourced from reference TRBV2 and TRBJ2-1, is EPEVTQTPSHQVTQMGQEVILRCVPISNHLYFYWYRQILGQKVEFLVSFYNNEISEKSEIFDDQFSVERPDGSNFTLKIRSTKLEDSAMYFCASSDPGGGGDEQFFGPGTRLTVL.

The chain's CDR3 is CATSRDWGRGNTEAFF. The CDR3 DNA sequence: TGTGCCACCAGCAGAGATTGGGGGAGGGGAAACACTGAAGCTTTCTTT. This sequence joins TRBV15 and TRBJ1-1; D is perhaps TRBD1 (5 bases). CDR1 LNHNV and CDR2 YYDKDF come from the germline V gene (reference sequence). This CDR3 is 16 amino acids long. Trimming took off 0 bases at V and 2 bases at J, with 13 bases between the two ends. The full variable domain, completed using reference TRBV15 and TRBJ1-1, is DAMVIQNPRYQVTQFGKPVTLSCSQTLNHNVMYWYQQKSSQAPKLLFHYYDKDFNNEADTPDNFQSRRPNTSFCFLDIRSPGLGDTAMYLCATSRDWGRGNTEAFFGQGTRLTVV.

The gene calls are TRBV7-6 and TRBJ2-7; perhaps TRBD1 as D (5 bases). The CDR3 sequence is 13 residues long. The V gene lost 4 bases and the J gene lost 4 bases, with 11 bases spanning the gap. Germline CDR1 and CDR2: SGHVS and FNYEAQ. CDR3 residues: CASSSRGRYEQYF. For the CDR3, the DNA is TGTGCCAGCAGCTCTAGGGGCCGATACGAGCAGTACTTC.

This clone was counted once. The gene calls are TRBV5-4 and TRBJ1-2, with 9 bases aligning to TRBD1. This CDR3 has 14 residues. Germline V gene data show CDR1 as SGHNT and CDR2 as YYREEE (reference sequence). With V trimmed by 3 bases and J by 7 bases, 7 bases remained unmatched. The CDR3 region is CASSSDRGWGGYTF. CDR3 in DNA: TGTGCCAGCAGCTCGGACAGGGGTTGGGGTGGCTACACCTTC.

V and J are TRBV4-2 and TRBJ2-2, with unresolved D. CDR1 LGHNA and CDR2 YNFKEQ come from the germline V gene. CDR3 length: 15 amino acids. Trimming stripped 0 bases from V and 3 bases from J, with 8 bases between. DNA of the CDR3: TGTGCCAGCAGCCAAGAAAGTGCGGACACCGGGGAGCTGTTTTTT. Amino acids: CASSQESADTGELFF.

J is TRBJ1-2 and V is TRBV19; tentative D call: TRBD1 (6 bases). Germline V gene data show CDR1 as LNHDA and CDR2 as SQIVND (reference sequence). This CDR3 has 16 amino acids. Trimming removed 4 bases from V and 1 base from J, with 16 bases in between. CDR3 in amino acids: CASSKVHRAVNYGYTF. The CDR3 DNA is TGTGCCAGTAGTAAGGTCCACAGGGCCGTTAACTATGGCTACACCTTC.

The V and J genes are TRBV2 and TRBJ1-4, with D possibly matching TRBD1 (5 bases). Germline CDR1 and CDR2: SNHLY and FYNNEI. The CDR3 runs 13 residues. The ends were cut back, 6 bases at V and 7 bases at J, with 12 bases in the middle. Here the CDR3 reads CASRQVYGEKLFF. In DNA form, the CDR3 reads TGTGCCAGCAGACAGGTTTATGGTGAAAAACTGTTTTTT.

This clone has a single count. The J gene is TRBJ1-4, the V gene TRBV7-6; the D is unclear. The V gene lost 1 base and the J gene lost 1 base, with 10 bases spanning the gap. The CDR3 is 16 residues long. Per germline, CDR1 SGHVS and CDR2 FNYEAQ. The CDR3 is CASSLDPGGTNEKLFF. CDR3 sequence (DNA): TGTGCCAGCAGCTTAGACCCCGGCGGAACTAATGAAAAACTGTTTTTT.

This chain uses TRBV5-5 with TRBJ2-1; D is perhaps TRBD1 (6 bases). The V end lost 5 bases, the J end lost 3 bases, and 6 bases lay between the germline ends. The CDR3 totals 12 residues. Germline CDR1 and CDR2: SGHKS and YYEKEE (reference sequence). For the CDR3, the DNA is TGTGCCAGCAGACAGGGCTACAATGAGCAGTTCTTC. Translating it yields CASRQGYNEQFF. Supplemented by reference TRBV5-5 and TRBJ2-1, the full variable domain reads DAGVTQSPTHLIKTRGQQVTLRCSPISGHKSVSWYQQVLGQGPQFIFQYYEKEERGRGNFPDRFSARQFPNYSSELNVNALLLGDSALYLCASRQGYNEQFFGPGTRLTVL.

This clone appeared once. This CDR3 reads CASSSRDFRSAGTQYF. In nucleotides, the CDR3 is TGTGCCAGCAGCTCCCGGGACTTCCGCTCGGCGGGTACGCAGTATTTT. The V call is TRBV7-2, the J call TRBJ2-3, with D perhaps matching TRBD2 (6 bases). Germline V gives CDR1 SGHTA, CDR2 FQGNSA. V was shortened by 4 bases and J by 8 bases, with 22 bases between the two germline ends. The CDR3 contains 16 residues.

The V gene is TRBV30, the J gene TRBJ2-7; TRBD1 is a possible D gene (5 bases). V dropped 3 bases and J dropped 2 bases, with 11 bases sitting between them. The germline V gene has CDR1 GTSNPN and CDR2 SVGIG (reference sequence). The CDR3 loop spans 13 amino acids. CDR3 sequence reads: CAWSTGRTYEQYF. CDR3 sequence (DNA): TGTGCCTGGAGCACAGGACGGACCTACGAGCAGTACTTC.

This rearrangement joins TRBV5-1 to TRBJ1-4, with 7 positions matching TRBD1. This CDR3 contains 14 residues. The junction had 4 bases not matched to a gene; V was cut back by 2 bases and J by 6 bases. Germline V gene data show CDR1 as SGHRS and CDR2 as YFSETQ. The CDR3 region has the DNA TGCGCCAGCAGCTTAAGGGGGCGGGATGAAAAACTGTTTTTT. Translated, it gives CASSLRGRDEKLFF.

About this clone: A far larger clone is off by one base, so a read error is likely. V usage is TRBV4-2 and J usage is TRBJ1-4; D unresolved. Germline V gives CDR1 LGHNA, CDR2 YNFKEQ. V shed 1 base and J shed 0 bases, with 12 bases lying between them. The CDR3 consists of 17 residues. CDR3 region: CASSQGQVPATNEKLFF. DNA for the CDR3: TGTGCCAGCAGCCAAGGTCAGGTCCCCGCAACTAATGAAAAACTGTTTTTT.

The chain carries TRBV5-6 and TRBJ2-4, with D perhaps TRBD2 (5 bases). The ends were cut back, 3 bases at V and 0 bases at J, with 13 bases in the middle. The germline V gene encodes CDR1 SGHDT and CDR2 YYEEEE. This CDR3 has 16 amino acids. This CDR3 is CASSSAGEQAKNIQYF. For the CDR3, the DNA is TGTGCCAGCAGCTCCGCCGGGGAGCAAGCCAAAAACATTCAGTACTTC.

This rearrangement joins TRBV2 to TRBJ1-2; the match to TRBD1 covers 7 bases. The CDR3 has 15 amino acids. Per the germline V gene, CDR1 is SNHLY and CDR2 is FYNNEI. Unmatched junction bases numbered 11, after V lost 3 bases and J lost 7 bases. CDR3 sequence: CASSDTAGGLGGYTF. The CDR3 coding sequence is TGTGCCAGCAGTGACACGGCAGGGGGTTTGGGTGGCTACACCTTC.

The chain combines TRBV6-5 with TRBJ2-3, with a tentative D call TRBD1 (5 bases). The CDR3 extends over 15 amino acids. Germline V gene lookup returns CDR1 MNHEY and CDR2 SVGAGI. Deletions cut 6 bases from V and 0 bases from J, with 13 bases between. CDR3 region: CASSRNRPSTDTQYF. For the CDR3, the DNA is TGTGCCAGCAGCCGTAACAGGCCTAGCACAGATACGCAGTATTTT.

The chain joins TRBV6-5 to TRBJ1-1; D is unclear. The CDR3 totals 12 residues. Germline values: CDR1 MNHEY, CDR2 SVGAGI. V was trimmed by 5 bases and J by 10 bases, leaving 14 bases between them. CDR3 in DNA: TGTGCCAGCAGTGTTGTAGGCGGGAGAGCTTTCTTT. Translated: CASSVVGGRAFF.

This clone was observed a single time. V gene TRBV2 combines with J gene TRBJ1-6; 9 bases map to TRBD1. Germline V gene sequence: CDR1 SNHLY, CDR2 FYNNEI. CDR3 length: 17 residues. J gave up 6 bases and V 5 bases, and 11 bases lay outside the gene matches. The CDR3 region has the DNA TGTGCCAGCAGTATTACAGGGGGCCCAAGGAGTAATTCACCCCTCCACTTT. This sequence encodes CASSITGGPRSNSPLHF.

This chain connects TRBV6-5 to TRBJ1-1, with 7 bases aligning to TRBD1. The CDR3 has 13 residues. The ends lost 7 bases at V and 1 base at J; junction bases unmatched: 3. Germline CDR1 reads MNHEY; CDR2 reads SVGAGI. The CDR3 DNA reads as TGTGCCAGCAAGAGACAGGGGAACACTGAAGCTTTCTTT. Translating gives CASKRQGNTEAFF.